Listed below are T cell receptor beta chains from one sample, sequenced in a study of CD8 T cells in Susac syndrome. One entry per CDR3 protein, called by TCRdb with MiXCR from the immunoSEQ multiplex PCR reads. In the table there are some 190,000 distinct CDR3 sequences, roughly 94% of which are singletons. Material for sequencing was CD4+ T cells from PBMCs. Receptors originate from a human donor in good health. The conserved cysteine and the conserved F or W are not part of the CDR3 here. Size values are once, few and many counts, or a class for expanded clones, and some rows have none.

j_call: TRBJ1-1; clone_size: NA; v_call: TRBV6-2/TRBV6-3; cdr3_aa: ASSLRWGRGSMNTEAF
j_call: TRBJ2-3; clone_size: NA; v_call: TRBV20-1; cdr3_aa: SAREKRDTQY
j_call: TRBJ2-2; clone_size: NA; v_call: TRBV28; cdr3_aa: ASSLWTGELF
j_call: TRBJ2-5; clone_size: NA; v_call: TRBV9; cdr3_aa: ASGSGTSGGETQY
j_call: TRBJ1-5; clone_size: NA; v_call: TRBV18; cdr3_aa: ASSPGQNNQPQH
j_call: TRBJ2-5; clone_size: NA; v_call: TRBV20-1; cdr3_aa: SARDRGQVETQY
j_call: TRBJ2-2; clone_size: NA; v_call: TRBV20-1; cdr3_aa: SARGPGELF
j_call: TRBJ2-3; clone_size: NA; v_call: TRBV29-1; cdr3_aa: SVDLADSTDTQY
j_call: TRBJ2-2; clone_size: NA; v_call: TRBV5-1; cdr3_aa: ASSLLENTGELF
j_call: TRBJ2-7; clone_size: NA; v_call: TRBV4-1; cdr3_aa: ASSLAQGKGSYEQY
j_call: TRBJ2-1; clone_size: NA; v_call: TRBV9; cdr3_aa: ASSVVPGNEQF
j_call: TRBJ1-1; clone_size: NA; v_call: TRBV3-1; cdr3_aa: ASSGLGGDTEAF
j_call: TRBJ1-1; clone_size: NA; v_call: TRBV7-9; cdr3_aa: ASSRAGDTEAF
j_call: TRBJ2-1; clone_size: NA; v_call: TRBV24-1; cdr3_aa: ATSDPFGGRSDEQF
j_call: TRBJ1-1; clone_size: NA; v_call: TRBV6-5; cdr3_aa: ASSENRKAF
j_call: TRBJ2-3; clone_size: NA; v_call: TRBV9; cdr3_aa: ASSFTSDTQY
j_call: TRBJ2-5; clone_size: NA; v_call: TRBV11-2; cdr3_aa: ASRRQGETQY
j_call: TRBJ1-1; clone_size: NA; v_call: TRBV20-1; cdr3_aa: SARFDTEAF
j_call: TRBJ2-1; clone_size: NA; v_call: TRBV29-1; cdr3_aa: SVEGGWVPF
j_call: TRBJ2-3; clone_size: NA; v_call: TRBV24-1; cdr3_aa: ATSYGPTDTQY
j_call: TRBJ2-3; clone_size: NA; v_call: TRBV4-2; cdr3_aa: ASSQDPRAGAWAIGRPDTQY
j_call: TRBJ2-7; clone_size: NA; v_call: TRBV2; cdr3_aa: ASSGHRGSYEQY
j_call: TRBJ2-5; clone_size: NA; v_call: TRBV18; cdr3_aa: ASSRLAGGQETQY
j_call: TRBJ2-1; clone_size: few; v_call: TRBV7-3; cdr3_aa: ASSGGSYNEQF
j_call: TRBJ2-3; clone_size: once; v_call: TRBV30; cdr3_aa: AWSRSFGSADTQY
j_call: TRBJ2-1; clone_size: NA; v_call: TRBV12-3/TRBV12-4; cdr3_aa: ASSPPGLAGGNYNEQF
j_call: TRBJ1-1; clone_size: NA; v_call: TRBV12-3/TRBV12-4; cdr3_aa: ASSLIREAEAF
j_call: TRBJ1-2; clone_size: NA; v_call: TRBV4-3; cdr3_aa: ASSHQGLRGYT
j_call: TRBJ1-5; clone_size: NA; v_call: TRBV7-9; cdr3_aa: ASSQDGGNQPQH
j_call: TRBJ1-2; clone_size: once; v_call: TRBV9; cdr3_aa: ASRDGTGPFGYT
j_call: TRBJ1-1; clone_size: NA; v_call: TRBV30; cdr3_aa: AWAPGRLNTEAF
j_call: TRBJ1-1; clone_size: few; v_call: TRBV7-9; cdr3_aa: ASSSEAF
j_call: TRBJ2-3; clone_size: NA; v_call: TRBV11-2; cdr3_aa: ASSLATPAGGSDTQY
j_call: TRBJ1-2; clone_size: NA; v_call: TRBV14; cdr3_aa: ASSQAGTGGVGYT
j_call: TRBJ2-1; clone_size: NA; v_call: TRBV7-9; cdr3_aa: ASSLRRGNEQF
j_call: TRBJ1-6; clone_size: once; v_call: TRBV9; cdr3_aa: ASSVGTGENSPLH
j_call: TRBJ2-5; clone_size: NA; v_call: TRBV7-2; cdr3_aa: ASSLFFGTAEETQY
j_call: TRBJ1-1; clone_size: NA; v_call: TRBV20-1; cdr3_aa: SAQNIRTEAF
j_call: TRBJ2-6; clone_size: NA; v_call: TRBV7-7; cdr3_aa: ASRWAGANVLT
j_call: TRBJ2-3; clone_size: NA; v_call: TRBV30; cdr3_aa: AWSGGARDTQY
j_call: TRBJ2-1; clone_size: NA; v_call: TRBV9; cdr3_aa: ASSAGSPSYNEQF
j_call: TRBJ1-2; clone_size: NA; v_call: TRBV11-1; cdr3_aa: ASSFRADYGYT